These T cell receptor beta chains were read from a single sample in a study of identical twins. TCRdb re-derived calls from the 5' RACE reads in MiXCR, one entry per CDR3 protein. The sample has 400,000 to 550,000 distinct CDR3 sequences, 20% to 25% seen once. These data were likewise used in another study, on T cells expressing NK-cell markers.

The source material was CD4+ T cells sorted from blood. These TCRs come from a young woman in good health. CDR3s include the opening cysteine and the closing phenylalanine or tryptophan. Fields, in order: V gene, CDR3 length, J gene, CDR3 protein.

TRBV27,15,TRBJ1-1,CASSLTLGTHTEAFF
TRBV19,14,TRBJ1-1,CASSTQGGNTEAFF
TRBV10-3,12,TRBJ1-2,CAISRSNYGYTF
TRBV3-1,14,TRBJ1-6,CASSPTGFGSPLHF
TRBV3-1,17,TRBJ2-6,CASSPGQFKSGANVLTF
TRBV12-3/TRBV12-4,11,TRBJ2-7,CASSYGTVVYF
TRBV18,14,TRBJ2-7,CASSYGQQTYEQYF
TRBV11-2,11,TRBJ1-1,CASSLNQGAFF
TRBV20-1,11,TRBJ2-7,CSAWGGYEQYF
TRBV7-9,13,TRBJ1-2,CASSLSQHYGYTF
TRBV5-1,16,TRBJ2-5,CASSPRAIPFQETQYF
TRBV3-1,12,TRBJ2-1,CASSQVHNEQFF
TRBV5-1,16,TRBJ2-3,CASSFGQGGSTDTQYF
TRBV5-1,14,TRBJ1-2,CASSLGGGEDGYTF
TRBV20-1,13,TRBJ2-1,CSARGTGGYEQFF
TRBV10-1,15,TRBJ2-1,CASSDGSGGLNEQFF
TRBV7-3,15,TRBJ2-3,CASSLTSGIWDTQYF
TRBV10-3,14,TRBJ2-3,CAISESTGDGRQYF
TRBV5-4,16,TRBJ2-1,CASSPGQVASYNEQFF
TRBV5-5,12,TRBJ2-7,CASSLAGAEQYF
TRBV10-3,15,TRBJ2-6,CAISEGESGANVLTF
TRBV5-6,17,TRBJ2-4,CASSFLRAGATKNIQYF
TRBV20-1,12,TRBJ1-5,CSARVKNQPQHF
TRBV5-1,14,TRBJ1-1,CASSGQGMNTEAFF
TRBV15,16,TRBJ2-3,CATSSLAGGAVDTQYF
TRBV12-3/TRBV12-4,14,TRBJ1-5,CASSMDRGKQPQHF
TRBV5-1,15,TRBJ2-4,CASSNGGLAKNIQYF
TRBV12-3/TRBV12-4,15,TRBJ2-5,CASSRRLAGQETQYF
TRBV20-1,13,TRBJ1-5,CSARGTDNQPQHF
TRBV5-6,13,TRBJ2-1,CASSLKGGNRQFF
TRBV5-1,14,TRBJ1-2,CASSSTGPSYGYTF